This T cell receptor beta chain came from a study of T cell clonality in common variable immunodeficiency. Trimming shortened V by 3 bases and J by 6 bases, and 13 bases separated the two germline ends. The CDR3 has 14 amino acids. CDR1 is SEHNR and CDR2 is FQNEAQ in the germline V gene (reference sequence). This clone was counted many times. Sequencing ends 3 residues short of the CDR3 end; the germline J gene provides the rest. Produced via immunoSEQ multiplex PCR; TCRdb's table is partial and in-frame only. The sample has approximately 60,000 clones, none seen only once. The clonotype originates from a person aged 18 to 75 in good health. The chain combines TRBV7-9 with TRBJ2-3; D not resolved. Sequencing input: peripheral blood mononuclear cells. The CDR3: CASSLSHAVDTQYF. CDR3 bases read: TGTGCCAGCAGCTTGTCTCATGCGGTGGATACG.